The rows below give T cell receptor beta chains drawn from one sample of a study of PD-1 blockade in classical Hodgkin lymphoma. Using immunoSEQ multiplex PCR, the repertoire was profiled, and TCRdb retains in-frame clones only, with some absent. The sample has about 110,000 clones, 89% seen once. This material consisted of peripheral blood mononuclear cells (PBMCs), taken before the second cycle of nivolumab. Receptors were obtained from a human donor with classical Hodgkin lymphoma. Both conserved end residues are part of each CDR3. The order of the fields is D gene, V gene, J gene, clone size, CDR3 DNA, CDR3 protein. The D gene is left open where the match is weak. The size field is filled for only some rows; it gives once, few, many or a size class.

>TRBD1|TRBV29-1|TRBJ1-5|-
TGCAGCGTTGTAGAAGGGGGCAGGGGTGGCAATCAGCCCCAGCATTTT
CSVVEGGRGGNQPQHF
>-|TRBV7-2|TRBJ1-1|-
TGTGCCAGCAGCTTCGGGACGGCGAACACTGAAGCTTTCTTT
CASSFGTANTEAFF
>TRBD1|TRBV6-1|TRBJ1-3|-
TGTGCCAGCAGTGCCCGGGACAGGGCTTTATTGAGCTCTGGAAACACCATATATTTT
CASSARDRALLSSGNTIYF
>TRBD2|TRBV5-8|TRBJ2-5|-
TGTGCCAGCAGAACCGCGGGAGGGCTGTTAACTTTCTCGAAGACCCAGTACTTC
CASRTAGGLLTFSKTQYF
>TRBD1|TRBV9|TRBJ2-7|-
TGTGCCAGCAGCGTCGACGGGACAGGGGGCCTCGAGCAGTACTTC
CASSVDGTGGLEQYF
>-|TRBV7-8|TRBJ1-3|-
TGTGCCAGCAGCTCCGCATCCTCTGGAAACACCATATATTTT
CASSSASSGNTIYF
>TRBD1|TRBV7-4|TRBJ2-3|-
TGTGCCAGCAGCTCCAGGGGGTGGGCAGATACGCAGTATTTT
CASSSRGWADTQYF
>-|TRBV23-1|TRBJ2-7|-
TGCGCCAGCAGTCAACCAGCGGGCGTTACCTACGAGCAGTACTTC
CASSQPAGVTYEQYF
>TRBD1|TRBV10-2|TRBJ1-1|-
TGCGCCAGCAGTGACAGGGGGCGGGTGAACACTGAAGCTTTCTTT
CASSDRGRVNTEAFF
>TRBD2|TRBV30|TRBJ2-5|few
TGTGCCTGGAGTCGGGCTAGCGGACAAGAGACCCAGTACTTC
CAWSRASGQETQYF
>-|TRBV9|TRBJ1-2|-
TGTGCCAGCAGCGTAGACATGGGGCAGAGTACCTATGGCTACACCTTC
CASSVDMGQSTYGYTF
>-|TRBV6-6|TRBJ1-1|-
TGTGCCAGCAGTTACTACGAGATGAACACTGAAGCTTTCTTT
CASSYYEMNTEAFF
>TRBD1|TRBV6-5|TRBJ1-4|-
TGTGCCAGCAGTTACCTGGGACAGGGAGGTGAAAAACTGTTTTTT
CASSYLGQGGEKLFF
>-|TRBV18|TRBJ2-7|-
TGTGCCAGCTCACCGCATGGGGACGAGCAGTACTTC
CASSPHGDEQYF
>-|TRBV25-1|TRBJ1-1|-
TGTGCCAGCAGTGAACTCGCGGGGGGCCGCACTGAAGCTTTCTTT
CASSELAGGRTEAFF
>-|TRBV10-2|TRBJ1-1|-
TGCGCCAGCAGTCAACAGGGAGGGACTGAAGCTTTCTTT
CASSQQGGTEAFF
>-|TRBV5-1|TRBJ1-2|few
TGCGCCAGCAGCTCGTCCGGGCCCGACTTTTTAGCCTATGGCTACACCTTC
CASSSSGPDFLAYGYTF
>TRBD2|TRBV27|TRBJ2-7|-
TGTGCCAGCAGTTTCTCCAGCGGGGACCTATTATACGAGCAGTACTTC
CASSFSSGDLLYEQYF
>-|TRBV28|TRBJ1-1|-
TGTGCCAGCAGGGGGGGGATGAACACTGAAGCTTTCTTT
CASRGGMNTEAFF
>-|TRBV2|TRBJ2-1|-
TGTGCCAGCAACGGAGACTCCCCCTTGGGCCATGAGCAGTTCTTC
CASNGDSPLGHEQFF
>-|TRBV28|TRBJ2-7|-
TGTGCCAGCAGACCCCCCTCGCTAGAATGGACCTACGAGCAGTACTTC
CASRPPSLEWTYEQYF
>-|TRBV19|TRBJ1-2|-
TGTGCCAGTAGTATAGAGAGGGGGAACTATGGCTACACCTTC
CASSIERGNYGYTF
>-|TRBV27|TRBJ2-7|-
TGTGCCAGCAGTTACCAGGGAGGATCCTACGAGCAGTACTTC
CASSYQGGSYEQYF
>TRBD1|TRBV5-5|TRBJ1-4|few
TGTGCCAGCGGGGCCCGGGACAGGGGAACTGAAAAACTGTTTTTT
CASGARDRGTEKLFF
>TRBD1|TRBV27|TRBJ1-2|-
TGTGCCAGCAGTACACGACAGGGTTTGGACTATGGCTACACCTTC
CASSTRQGLDYGYTF
>-|TRBV4-1|TRBJ1-2|-
TGCGCCAGCAGCCAAGAGAGTCGAGAGAACTATGGCTACACCTTC
CASSQESRENYGYTF
>-|TRBV19|TRBJ1-2|-
TGTGCCAGTAGTATCACAGGCGACTACTATGGCTACACCTTC
CASSITGDYYGYTF
>-|TRBV2|TRBJ2-1|-
TGTGCCAGCAGTGAAGACGTTGGAAACCAATCCTACAATGAGCAGTTCTTC
CASSEDVGNQSYNEQFF
>-|TRBV7-7|TRBJ2-1|-
TGTGCTAGCAGCTCAAAGTTGCGGTCGGGTTACAATGAGCAGTTCTTC
CASSSKLRSGYNEQFF
>-|TRBV28|TRBJ2-3|-
TGTGCCAGCAGTTTACGGGGGTCGAGCACAGATACGCAGTATTTT
CASSLRGSSTDTQYF
>-|TRBV30|TRBJ1-2|once
TGTGCCTGGAGTGCCGGGGGTTTCGATGGCTACACCTTC
CAWSAGGFDGYTF
>TRBD1|TRBV19|TRBJ2-3|-
TGTGCCAGTAGCGACAGGGGGCGCCGGGAAGATACGCAGTATTTT
CASSDRGRREDTQYF
>-|TRBV10-2|TRBJ2-7|-
TGCGCCAGCAGTCCAGGGCCGCCTGGGGAGCAGTACTTC
CASSPGPPGEQYF
>TRBD1|TRBV28|TRBJ1-2|-
TGTGCCAGCAGCCGCGGACAGGGGGCCTATGGCTACACCTTC
CASSRGQGAYGYTF
>-|TRBV27|TRBJ1-1|-
TGTGCCAGCAGTCCTCCGTTTTGGGGGGGGAGGGGGACTGAAGCTTTCTTT
CASSPPFWGGRGTEAFF
>-|TRBV28|TRBJ1-2|-
TGTGCCAGCAGTTCCCGAACCTTTTTAGGTTATGGCTACACCTTC
CASSSRTFLGYGYTF
>-|TRBV6-1|TRBJ2-7|-
TGTGCCAGCAGTGAACCACCAGAGGGGAGCTACGAGCAGTACTTC
CASSEPPEGSYEQYF
>TRBD2|TRBV2|TRBJ2-1|-
TGTGCCAGCCACGAGCGGGAAATGAATGAGCAGTTCTTC
CASHEREMNEQFF
>TRBD1|TRBV19|TRBJ2-7|-
TGTGCCAGTAGTACCCAACAGGGGCCTCCTTCCGAGCAGTACTTC
CASSTQQGPPSEQYF
>TRBD1|TRBV7-2|TRBJ2-1|-
TGTGCCAGCAGCTCCCTCCCGGGGACAGGGGCGAATGAGCAGTTCTTC
CASSSLPGTGANEQFF
>TRBD2|TRBV19|TRBJ2-1|-
TGTGCCAGTAGTATAGATCCACCGGGACTAGAAACCTACAATGAGCAGTTCTTC
CASSIDPPGLETYNEQFF
>-|TRBV4-2|TRBJ1-5|-
TGTGCCAGCAGCCAAGCCGGCCGGGACCAGCCCCAGCATTTT
CASSQAGRDQPQHF
>-|TRBV19|TRBJ2-3|-
TGTGCCAGTAGCACAGGGTTCGCAGATACGCAGTATTTT
CASSTGFADTQYF
>TRBD2|TRBV30|TRBJ2-5|-
TGTGCCTGGAGTAGGGGGGGACTAGCGGGAGGCGGGGAGACCCAGTACTTC
CAWSRGGLAGGGETQYF
>-|TRBV30|TRBJ2-7|-
TGTGCCTGGAGTGCCCCCTGGGGTGGGGCAGGGTCGAGCGAGCAGTACTTC
CAWSAPWGGAGSSEQYF